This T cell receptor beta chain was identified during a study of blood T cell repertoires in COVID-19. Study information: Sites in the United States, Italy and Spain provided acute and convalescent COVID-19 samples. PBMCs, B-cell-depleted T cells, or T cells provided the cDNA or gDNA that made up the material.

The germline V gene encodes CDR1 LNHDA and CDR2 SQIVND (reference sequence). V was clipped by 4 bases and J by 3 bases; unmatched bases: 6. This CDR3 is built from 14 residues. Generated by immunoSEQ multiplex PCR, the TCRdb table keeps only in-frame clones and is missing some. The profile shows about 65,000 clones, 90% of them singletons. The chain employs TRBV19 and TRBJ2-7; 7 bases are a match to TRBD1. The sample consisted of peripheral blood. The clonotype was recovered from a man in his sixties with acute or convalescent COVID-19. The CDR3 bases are TGTGCCAGTAGTAAGGACAGGTTGTACTACGAGCAGTACTTC. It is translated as CASSKDRLYYEQYF.